The text below deals with one TCR beta chain. Its specificity is unknown. These data come from a study of T cell clones after liver transplantation. Whole-study context: HCV positivity affected three of eight recipients; the rest lacked autoimmune or viral indications. Draws occurred before transplant, before withdrawal, and after complete or failed withdrawal. Whole-study results and caveats: Rather than being deleted, graft donor-reactive T cells may have moved into the graft.

This CDR3 is 13 amino acids long. Germline V gene lookup returns CDR1 KGHSH and CDR2 LQKENI. V gave up 3 bases and J gave up 3 bases, with 9 bases separating them. Profiling relied on immunoSEQ multiplex PCR, and the TCRdb table lists in-frame clones only, not all of them. The table records about 45,000 clones, roughly 84% of them present only once. The sample here was CD4+ T cells from blood, taken 24 months after liver transplant. The TCR originated in a human patient who received a liver transplant. Some T cells may have come from the graft donor. The chain carries TRBV18 and TRBJ2-7; D call uncertain. The CDR3 DNA sequence: TGTGCCAGCTCACCGGCGGTGAGCTACGAGCAGTACTTC. It translates to CASSPAVSYEQYF. Supplemented by reference TRBV18 and TRBJ2-7, the full variable domain reads NAGVMQNPRHLVRRRGQEARLRCSPMKGHSHVYWYRQLPEEGLKFMVYLQKENIIDESGMPKERFSAEFPKEGPSILRIQQVVRGDSAAYFCASSPAVSYEQYFGPGTRLTVT.